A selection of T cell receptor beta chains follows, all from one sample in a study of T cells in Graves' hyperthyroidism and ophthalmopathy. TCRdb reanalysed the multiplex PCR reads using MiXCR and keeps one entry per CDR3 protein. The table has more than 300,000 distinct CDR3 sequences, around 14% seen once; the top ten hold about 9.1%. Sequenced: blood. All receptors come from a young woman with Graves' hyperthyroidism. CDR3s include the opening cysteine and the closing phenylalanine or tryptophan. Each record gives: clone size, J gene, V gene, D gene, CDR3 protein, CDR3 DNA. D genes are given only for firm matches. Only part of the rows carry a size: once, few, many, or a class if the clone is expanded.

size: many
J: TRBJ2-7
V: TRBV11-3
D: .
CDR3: CASSSDSSYEQYF
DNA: TGTGCCAGCAGCTCGGACAGCTCCTACGAGCAGTACTTC

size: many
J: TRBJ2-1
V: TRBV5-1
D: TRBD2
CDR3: CASSLGRSGRYNEQFF
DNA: TGCGCCAGCAGCTTGGGGCGTAGCGGGAGGTACAATGAGCAGTTCTTC

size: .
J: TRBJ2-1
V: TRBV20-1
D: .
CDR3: CSAREPPGSEQFF
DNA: TGCAGTGCTAGAGAGCCCCCTGGCAGTGAGCAGTTCTTC

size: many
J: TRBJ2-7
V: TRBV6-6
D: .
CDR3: CASSYSRWYEQYF
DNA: TGTGCCAGCAGTTACTCGAGGTGGTATGAGCAGTACTTC

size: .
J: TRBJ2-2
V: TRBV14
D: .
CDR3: CASSPGLRSTGELFF
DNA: TGTGCCAGCAGCCCGGGGCTAAGGTCCACCGGGGAGCTGTTTTTT

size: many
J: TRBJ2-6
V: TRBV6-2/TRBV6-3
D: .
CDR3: CASSPSLDGANVLTF
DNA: TGTGCCAGCAGTCCAAGTCTCGACGGGGCCAACGTCCTGACTTTC

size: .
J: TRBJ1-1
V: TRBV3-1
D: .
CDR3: CASSQVLNTEAFF
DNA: TGTGCCAGCAGCCAAGTCTTGAACACTGAAGCTTTCTTT

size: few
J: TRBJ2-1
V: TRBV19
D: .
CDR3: CASSMSSPYEQFF
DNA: TGTGCCAGTAGTATGTCTAGCCCGTATGAGCAGTTCTTC

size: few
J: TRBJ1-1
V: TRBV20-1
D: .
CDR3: CSAHGQVNTEAFF
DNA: TGCAGTGCCCATGGCCAAGTGAACACTGAAGCTTTCTTT

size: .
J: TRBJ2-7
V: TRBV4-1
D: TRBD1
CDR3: CASSHGQGATPYSYEQYF
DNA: TGCGCCAGCAGCCATGGACAGGGGGCGACTCCCTACTCCTACGAGCAGTACTTC

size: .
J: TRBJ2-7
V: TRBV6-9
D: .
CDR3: CASSWGGGNYEQYF
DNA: TGTGCCAGCAGTTGGGGCGGAGGAAACTACGAGCAGTACTTC

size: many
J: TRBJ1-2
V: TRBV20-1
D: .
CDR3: CSAYLTGNGYTF
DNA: TGCAGTGCCTACCTTACAGGGAATGGCTACACCTTC

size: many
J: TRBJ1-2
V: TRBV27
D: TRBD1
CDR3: CASSKKYLDRGYGYTF
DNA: TGTGCCAGCAGTAAAAAATACCTGGACAGGGGCTATGGCTACACCTTC

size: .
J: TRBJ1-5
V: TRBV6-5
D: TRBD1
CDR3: CASSYGQGAGQPQHF
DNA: TGTGCCAGCAGTTACGGGCAGGGGGCAGGCCAGCCCCAGCATTTT

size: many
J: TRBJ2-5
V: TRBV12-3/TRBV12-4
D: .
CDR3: CASSLGQVNGETQYF
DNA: TGTGCCAGCAGTTTAGGGCAGGTAAACGGGGAGACCCAGTACTTC

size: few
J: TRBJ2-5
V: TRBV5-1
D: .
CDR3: CASSLGRLGPETQYF
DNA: TGCGCCAGCAGCTTGGGGCGGTTGGGACCCGAGACCCAGTACTTC

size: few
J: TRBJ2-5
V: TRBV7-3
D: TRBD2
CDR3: CASSSRGGRGETQYF
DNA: TGTGCCAGCAGCTCCCGTGGGGGGAGGGGCGAGACCCAGTACTTC

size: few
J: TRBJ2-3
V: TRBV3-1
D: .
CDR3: CASNPDTQYF
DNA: TGTGCCAGCAACCCAGATACGCAGTATTTT

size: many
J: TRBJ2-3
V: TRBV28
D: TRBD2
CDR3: CASSPVGGAGDTQYF
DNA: TGTGCCAGCAGTCCGGTCGGGGGGGCCGGGGATACGCAGTATTTT

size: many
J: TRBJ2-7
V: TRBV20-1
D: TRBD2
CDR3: CSASPSGSSYEQYF
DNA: TGCAGTGCCAGCCCTAGCGGGAGCTCCTACGAGCAGTACTTC

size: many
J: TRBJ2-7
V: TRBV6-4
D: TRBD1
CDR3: CARLNPGQGANEQYF
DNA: TGTGCCAGACTCAACCCGGGACAGGGGGCCAACGAGCAGTACTTC

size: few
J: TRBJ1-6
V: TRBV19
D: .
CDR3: CASSVGHSQVGSPLHF
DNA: TGTGCCAGTAGTGTTGGGCACAGCCAAGTGGGTTCACCCCTCCACTTT

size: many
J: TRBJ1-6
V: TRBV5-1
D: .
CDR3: CASSTGTANSPLHF
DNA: TGCGCCAGCAGCACCGGGACGGCGAATTCACCCCTCCACTTT

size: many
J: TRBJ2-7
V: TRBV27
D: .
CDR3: CASSLSVQYEQYF
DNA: TGTGCCAGCAGTTTATCGGTCCAGTACGAGCAGTACTTC

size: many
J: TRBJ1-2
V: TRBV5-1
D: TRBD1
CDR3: CASSLSTGGGYGYTF
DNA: TGCGCCAGCAGCTTATCTACAGGGGGCGGCTATGGCTACACCTTC

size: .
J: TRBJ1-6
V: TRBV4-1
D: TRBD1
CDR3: CASSRGTGVSSPLHF
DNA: TGCGCCAGCAGCCGGGGGACAGGCGTGAGTTCACCCCTCCACTTT

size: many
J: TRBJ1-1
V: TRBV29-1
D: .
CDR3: CSVAGTLNTEAFF
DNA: TGCAGCGTCGCCGGGACTTTGAACACTGAAGCTTTCTTT

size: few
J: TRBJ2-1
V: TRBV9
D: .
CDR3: CASSALLGGGGNEQFF
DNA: TGTGCCAGCAGCGCTCTGCTGGGCGGTGGGGGCAATGAGCAGTTCTTC

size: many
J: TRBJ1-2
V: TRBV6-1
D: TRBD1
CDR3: CASRERQGGFYGYTF
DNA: TGTGCCAGCAGAGAACGACAGGGTGGTTTCTATGGCTACACCTTC

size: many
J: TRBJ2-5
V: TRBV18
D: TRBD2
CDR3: CASSLRAGGGDQETQYF
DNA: TGTGCCAGCTCACTCCGCGCCGGGGGGGGAGACCAAGAGACCCAGTACTTC

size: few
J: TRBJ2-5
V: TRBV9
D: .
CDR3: CASSVGSSAAWGRFGVETQYF
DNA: TGTGCCAGCAGCGTAGGCTCCTCGGCAGCGTGGGGGCGGTTTGGAGTCGAGACCCAGTACTTC

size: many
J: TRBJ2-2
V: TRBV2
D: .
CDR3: CASQEAGELFF
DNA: TGTGCCAGCCAGGAAGCCGGGGAGCTGTTTTTT

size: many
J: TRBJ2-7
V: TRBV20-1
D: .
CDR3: CSAPRTSGPTYEQYF
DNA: TGCAGTGCTCCCCGCACGAGCGGGCCTACCTACGAGCAGTACTTC

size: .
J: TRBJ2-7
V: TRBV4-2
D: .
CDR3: CASSQDGKGLPYEQYF
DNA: TGTGCCAGCAGCCAAGACGGCAAGGGGTTGCCCTACGAGCAGTACTTC

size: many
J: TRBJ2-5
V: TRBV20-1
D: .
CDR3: CSARDIGGETQYF
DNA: TGCAGTGCTCGGGACATCGGAGGAGAGACCCAGTACTTC

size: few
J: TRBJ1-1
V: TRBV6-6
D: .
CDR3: CASSYSTGFTEAFF
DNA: TGTGCCAGCAGTTACTCGACTGGATTCACTGAAGCTTTCTTT

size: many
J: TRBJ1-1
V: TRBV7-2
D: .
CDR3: CASSLIPGNTEAFF
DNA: TGTGCCAGCAGCTTAATCCCGGGGAACACTGAAGCTTTCTTT

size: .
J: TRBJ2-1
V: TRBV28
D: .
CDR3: CASSFPTNNEQFF
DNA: TGTGCCAGCAGTTTCCCCACAAACAATGAGCAGTTCTTC

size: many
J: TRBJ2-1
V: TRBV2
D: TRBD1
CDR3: CASSGGSGTGQFF
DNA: TGTGCCAGCAGTGGGGGGTCCGGGACAGGTCAGTTCTTC

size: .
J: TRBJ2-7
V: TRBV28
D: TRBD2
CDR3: CASSLRGLATEQYF
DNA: TGTGCCAGCAGTTTACGGGGACTAGCGACCGAGCAGTACTTC

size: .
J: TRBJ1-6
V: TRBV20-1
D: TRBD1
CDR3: CSARVVRDSNSPLHF
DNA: TGCAGTGCTAGAGTAGTAAGGGACAGCAATTCACCCCTCCACTTT

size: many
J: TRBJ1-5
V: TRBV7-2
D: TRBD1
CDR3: CASSLIGQGSAQPQHF
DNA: TGTGCCAGCAGCTTAATCGGACAGGGTTCCGCTCAGCCCCAGCATTTT

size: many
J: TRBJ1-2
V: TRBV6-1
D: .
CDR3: CASNPPSIGGSGYTF
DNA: TGTGCCAGCAACCCCCCAAGCATCGGCGGAAGTGGCTACACCTTC

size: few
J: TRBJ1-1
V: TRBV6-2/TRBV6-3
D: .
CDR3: CASRTAGTAEAFF
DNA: TGCGCCAGCCGGACAGCGGGAACTGCTGAAGCTTTCTTT

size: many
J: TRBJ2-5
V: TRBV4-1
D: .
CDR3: CASSQVIAEQETQYF
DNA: TGCGCCAGCAGCCAAGTTATAGCGGAGCAAGAGACCCAGTACTTC

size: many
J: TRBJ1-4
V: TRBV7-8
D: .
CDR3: CASSVSDVGEKLFF
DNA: TGTGCCAGCAGCGTGTCGGACGTTGGCGAAAAACTGTTTTTT

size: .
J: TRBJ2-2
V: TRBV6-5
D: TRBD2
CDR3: CASSYGLAGGGGELFF
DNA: TGTGCCAGCAGTTACGGCCTAGCGGGGGGAGGTGGGGAGCTGTTTTTT

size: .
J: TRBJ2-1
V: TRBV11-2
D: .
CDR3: CASSLVGHNEQFF
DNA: TGTGCCAGCAGCTTAGTGGGACACAATGAGCAGTTCTTC

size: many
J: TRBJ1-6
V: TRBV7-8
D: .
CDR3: CASSREIPSSYNSPLHF
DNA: TGTGCCAGCAGCAGAGAAATTCCAAGCTCCTATAATTCACCCCTCCACTTT

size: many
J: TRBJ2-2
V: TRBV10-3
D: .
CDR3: CAISDSKTGELFF
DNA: TGTGCCATCAGTGATTCGAAAACCGGGGAGCTGTTTTTT